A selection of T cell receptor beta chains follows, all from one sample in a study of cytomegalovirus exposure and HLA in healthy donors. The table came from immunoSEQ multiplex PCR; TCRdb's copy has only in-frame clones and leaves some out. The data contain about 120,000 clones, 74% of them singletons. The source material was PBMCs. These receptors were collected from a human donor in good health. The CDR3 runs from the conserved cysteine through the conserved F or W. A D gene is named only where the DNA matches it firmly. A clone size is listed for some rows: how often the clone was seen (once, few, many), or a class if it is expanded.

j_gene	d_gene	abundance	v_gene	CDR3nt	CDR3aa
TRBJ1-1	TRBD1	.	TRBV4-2	TGTGCCAGCAGCCAAGAATTGGGACAGGGAGCAAGCACTGAAGCTTTCTTT	CASSQELGQGASTEAFF
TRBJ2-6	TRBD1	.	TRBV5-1	TGCGCCAGCAGCTTGGTATTACAGGGGGGTTCCTCTGGGGCCAACGTCCTGACTTTC	CASSLVLQGGSSGANVLTF
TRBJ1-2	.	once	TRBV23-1	TGCGCCAGCATCCCCCCCGCTAACTATGGCTACACCTTC	CASIPPANYGYTF
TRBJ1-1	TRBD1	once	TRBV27	TGTGCCAGCAGTGCCTTGACAGGGTGGGACACTGAAGCTTTCTTT	CASSALTGWDTEAFF
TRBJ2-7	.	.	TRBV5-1	TGCGCCAGCAGCTTGGCGGCTAGCGCCTACGAGCAGTACTTC	CASSLAASAYEQYF
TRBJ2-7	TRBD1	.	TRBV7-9	TGTGCCAGCAGCTCGGGACAGCCCTACGAGCAGTACTTC	CASSSGQPYEQYF
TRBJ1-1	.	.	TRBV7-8	TGTGCCAGCAGCTTAGCGGGACACACCGAAGCTTTCTTT	CASSLAGHTEAFF
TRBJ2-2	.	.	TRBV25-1	TGTGCCAGCAGAAGTCCCGGGAACACCGGGGAGCTGTTTTTT	CASRSPGNTGELFF
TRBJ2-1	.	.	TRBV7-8	TGTACCAGCAGCTCGAACAGGAGATCCAATGAGCAGTTCTTC	CTSSSNRRSNEQFF
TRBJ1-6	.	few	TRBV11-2	TGTGCCAGCAGCTTACAGGGGATAGGTAATTCACCCCTCCACTTT	CASSLQGIGNSPLHF
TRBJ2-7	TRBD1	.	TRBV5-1	TGCGCCAGCAGCTTGCGAATCGGGACAGGGAACGAGCAGTACTTC	CASSLRIGTGNEQYF
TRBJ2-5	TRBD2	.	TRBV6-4	TGTGCCATCCGGGGGGGCGGGAGGGATCGGGAGACCCAGTACTTC	CAIRGGGRDRETQYF
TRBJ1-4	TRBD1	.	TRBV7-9	TGTGCCAGCAGCCGGGACAGGGGTGAAAAACTGTTTTTT	CASSRDRGEKLFF
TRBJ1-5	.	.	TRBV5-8	TGTGCCAGCAGCTTGAGTGGGGGGGGCAATCAGCCCCAGCATTTT	CASSLSGGGNQPQHF
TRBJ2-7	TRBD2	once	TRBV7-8	TGTGCCAGCAGCCCCGTGGTGGGGGGAGCGGGAGGCTACGAGCAGTACTTC	CASSPVVGGAGGYEQYF
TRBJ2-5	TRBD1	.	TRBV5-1	TGCGCCAGCAGCTCCCAACCAGGGGGCCAAGAGACCCAGTACTTC	CASSSQPGGQETQYF
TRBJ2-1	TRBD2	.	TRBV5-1	TGCGCCAGTTTTAGCGGGAGTAAAAACAATGAGCAGTTCTTC	CASFSGSKNNEQFF
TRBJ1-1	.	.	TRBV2	TGTGCCAGCAGGGGGACACTTCTCCTTGAGGCTTTCTTT	CASRGTLLLEAFF
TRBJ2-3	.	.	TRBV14	TGTGCCAGCAGCCAATGGGGCTTGCTCACAGATACGCAGTATTTT	CASSQWGLLTDTQYF
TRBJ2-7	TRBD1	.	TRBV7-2	TGTGCCAGCAGCTTGACAGGGCTATACGAGCAGTACTTC	CASSLTGLYEQYF
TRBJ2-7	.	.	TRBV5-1	TGCGCCAGCAGCTTGGTACAGGGATTCGAGCAGTACTTC	CASSLVQGFEQYF
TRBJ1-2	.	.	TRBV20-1	TGCAGTGCCCCAGCTAACTATGGCTACACCTTC	CSAPANYGYTF
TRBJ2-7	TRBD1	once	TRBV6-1	TGTGCCAGCAGTAATCCCGGGACAGGGGTCTACGAGCAGTACTTC	CASSNPGTGVYEQYF
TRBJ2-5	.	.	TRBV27	TGTGCCAGCAGTCCTCGACAGGAACAAATAGAGACCCAGTACTTC	CASSPRQEQIETQYF
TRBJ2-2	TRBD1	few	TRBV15	TGTGCCACGAGGACAGGGGCGATTAACACCGGGGAGCTGTTTTTT	CATRTGAINTGELFF
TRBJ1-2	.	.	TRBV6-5	TGTGCCAGCACCCACCGGGGTGATCGTGGCTACACCTTC	CASTHRGDRGYTF
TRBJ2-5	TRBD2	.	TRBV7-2	TGTGCCAGCAGCTTCAGTAGCGGGACTCAAGAGACCCAGTACTTC	CASSFSSGTQETQYF
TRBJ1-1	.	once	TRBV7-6	TGTGCCAGCAGCTTAGATGGCAGGGACACTGAAGCTTTCTTT	CASSLDGRDTEAFF
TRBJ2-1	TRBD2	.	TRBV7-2	TGTGCCAGCAGCTACGGGGGAGCGGGAGGGCCTAGGGAGCAGTTCTTC	CASSYGGAGGPREQFF
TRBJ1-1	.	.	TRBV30	TGTGCCTGGGAGAGGGGGAAAGCTTTCTTT	CAWERGKAFF
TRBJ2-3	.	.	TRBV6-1	TGTGCCAGCAGTGACTTCGAGGGAAGCACAGATACGCAGTATTTT	CASSDFEGSTDTQYF
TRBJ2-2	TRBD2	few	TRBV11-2	TGTGCCAGCAGCTTTACTAGCGGGAGCATTGGGTCCGGGGAGCTGTTTTTT	CASSFTSGSIGSGELFF
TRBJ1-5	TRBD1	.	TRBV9	TGTGCCAGCAGCGTAGCTACAGGGGCCGATCAGCCCCAGCATTTT	CASSVATGADQPQHF
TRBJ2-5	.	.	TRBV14	TGTGCCAGCAGCCATCTTCAGGCCCAAGAGACCCAGTACTTC	CASSHLQAQETQYF
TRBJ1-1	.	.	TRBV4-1	TGCGCCAGCAGCCAGACACAGGGTTCGAACACTGAAGCTTTCTTT	CASSQTQGSNTEAFF
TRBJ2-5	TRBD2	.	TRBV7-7	TGTGCCAGCAGCATTGGACAGTCGACTAGCGGGCTTGAGACCCAGTACTTC	CASSIGQSTSGLETQYF
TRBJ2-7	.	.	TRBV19	TGTGCCAGTTCTCCCCTGGGACTCACACCCTACGAGCAGTACTTC	CASSPLGLTPYEQYF
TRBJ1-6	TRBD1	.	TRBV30	TGTGCCTGGGACCGGGACAGGGAATGGTCCTATAATTCACCCCTCCACTTT	CAWDRDREWSYNSPLHF
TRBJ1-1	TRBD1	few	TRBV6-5	TGTGCCAGCAGGTCGACAGGGGGCGCGCGGGAAGCTTTCTTT	CASRSTGGAREAFF
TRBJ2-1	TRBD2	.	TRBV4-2	TGTGCCAGCAGCGGGACTAGCGGGAACGATGAGCAGTTCTTC	CASSGTSGNDEQFF
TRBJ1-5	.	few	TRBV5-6	TGTGCCAGCAGTTCAAATGGAGGGTCTTACAATCAGCCCCAGCATTTT	CASSSNGGSYNQPQHF
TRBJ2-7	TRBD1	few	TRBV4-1	TGCGCCAGCAGCCAAGAGGGGGGACAGGGTGCTTCCCTTCCCGGCTCCTACGAGCAGTACTTC	CASSQEGGQGASLPGSYEQYF
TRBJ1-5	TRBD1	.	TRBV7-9	TGTGCCAGCAGCTTGGACAGGGGGCTGCTTTACTTT	CASSLDRGLLYF
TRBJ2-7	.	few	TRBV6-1	TGTGCCAGCAGTGAATATCCAGGCCAGGCGGGTGAGCAGTACTTC	CASSEYPGQAGEQYF
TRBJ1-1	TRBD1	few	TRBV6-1	TGTGCCAGCAGTGTCCTTTCGTGGCAGGGGGCGACTGAAGCTTTCTTT	CASSVLSWQGATEAFF
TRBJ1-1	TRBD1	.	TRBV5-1	TGCGCCAGCAGCCCTGGAGGGGGCGCTGAAGCTTTCTTT	CASSPGGGAEAFF
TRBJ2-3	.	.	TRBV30	TGTGCCTGCGCACTAGCTCTCCGCACAGATACGCAGTATTTT	CACALALRTDTQYF
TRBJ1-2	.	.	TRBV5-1	TGCGCCAGTACTCGACGGTACGGAGATGGCTACACCTTC	CASTRRYGDGYTF
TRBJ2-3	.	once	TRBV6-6	TGTGCCAGCAACCTTGACTCCCTCACAGATACGCAGTATTTT	CASNLDSLTDTQYF
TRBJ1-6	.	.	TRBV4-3	TGCGCCAGCAGCCAAGAGGCGAAACAGAGCTCCTATAATTCACCCCTCCACTTT	CASSQEAKQSSYNSPLHF
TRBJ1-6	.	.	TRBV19	TGTGCCAGTAGTGAGCGGAATAATTCACCCCTCCACTTT	CASSERNNSPLHF
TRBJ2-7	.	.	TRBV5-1	TGCGCCAGCAGCTTCAGCGCCAGGGGGGATTACTACGAGCAGTACTTC	CASSFSARGDYYEQYF